Listed below are T cell receptor beta chains from one sample, sequenced in a study of CD8+ T cells in alopecia areata. This table comes from immunoSEQ multiplex PCR, and its TCRdb copy is limited to in-frame clones, with some not included. This table holds 65,000 to 95,000 clones, just over 50% found once. The source material was NKG2D-high CD8+ T cells sorted from blood. The receptors were sampled from a human donor with alopecia areata. CDR3s include the opening cysteine and the closing phenylalanine or tryptophan. The order of the fields is D gene, J gene, V gene, clone size, CDR3 protein, CDR3 DNA. The D gene is left open where the match is weak. Clone size, where shown, is once, few, many, or a class for clones that have expanded.

-	TRBJ2-3	TRBV2	few	CASRRTEISTDTQYF	TGTGCCAGCAGGCGGACAGAGATTAGCACAGATACGCAGTATTTT
-	TRBJ2-7	TRBV6-5	-	CASSYPEQYF	TGTGCCAGCAGTTACCCCGAGCAGTACTTC
-	TRBJ2-1	TRBV28	few	CASGGGQGNEQFF	TGTGCCAGCGGGGGCGGCCAAGGGAATGAGCAGTTCTTC
TRBD2	TRBJ2-2	TRBV7-2	-	CASSLSGRAGELFF	TGTGCCAGCAGCTTATCAGGGAGGGCCGGGGAGCTGTTTTTT
-	TRBJ1-4	TRBV28	-	CASSLDRLWEKLFF	TGTGCCAGCAGTCTTGACCGCTTATGGGAAAAACTGTTTTTT
-	TRBJ2-5	TRBV4-1	-	CASSQGPQETQYF	TGCGCCAGCAGCCAAGGGCCACAAGAGACCCAGTACTTC
-	TRBJ1-4	TRBV6-5	-	CASSFTFGDGLFF	TGTGCCAGCAGTTTTACGTTCGGGGACGGACTGTTTTTT
TRBD1	TRBJ2-1	TRBV2	few	CASMTGAGENEQFF	TGTGCCAGCATGACAGGGGCTGGTGAAAATGAGCAGTTCTTC
-	TRBJ2-5	TRBV2	-	CASSNPGETQYF	TGTGCCAGCAGTAATCCAGGAGAGACCCAGTACTTC
TRBD1	TRBJ2-6	TRBV29-1	-	CSVVAGTGSPGANVLTF	TGCAGCGTTGTGGCCGGGACAGGGTCCCCTGGGGCCAACGTCCTGACTTTC
-	TRBJ2-2	TRBV5-4	-	CASSLTASNTGELFF	TGTGCCAGCAGCCTGACAGCCAGTAACACCGGGGAGCTGTTTTTT
-	TRBJ2-7	TRBV4-1	-	CASSQDREESYEQYF	TGCGCCAGCAGCCAAGATCGAGAGGAATCCTACGAGCAGTACTTC
-	TRBJ2-3	TRBV13	-	CASSSEERGGQYF	TGTGCCAGCAGCTCGGAAGAGAGGGGGGGGCAGTATTTT
-	TRBJ2-1	TRBV7-3	-	CASSSWNNEQFF	TGTGCCAGCAGCTCATGGAACAATGAGCAGTTCTTC
TRBD1	TRBJ2-2	TRBV4-2	few	CASSQSLGQGHGELFF	TGTGCCAGCAGCCAATCTCTGGGACAGGGGCACGGGGAGCTGTTTTTT
-	TRBJ2-7	TRBV5-6	few	CASSAGPLFKQYF	TGTGCCAGCAGCGCTGGACCGCTTTTTAAGCAGTACTTC
TRBD2	TRBJ2-1	TRBV7-9	once	CASSSSLAGGPHEQFF	TGTGCCAGCAGCTCGTCTCTAGCGGGAGGGCCCCATGAGCAGTTCTTC
-	TRBJ2-6	TRBV7-9	many	CASSSGANVLTF	TGTGCCAGCAGCTCTGGGGCCAACGTCCTGACTTTC
-	TRBJ1-2	TRBV5-6	-	CASSLGAPIGYTF	TGTGCCAGCAGCTTGGGAGCCCCTATTGGCTACACCTTC